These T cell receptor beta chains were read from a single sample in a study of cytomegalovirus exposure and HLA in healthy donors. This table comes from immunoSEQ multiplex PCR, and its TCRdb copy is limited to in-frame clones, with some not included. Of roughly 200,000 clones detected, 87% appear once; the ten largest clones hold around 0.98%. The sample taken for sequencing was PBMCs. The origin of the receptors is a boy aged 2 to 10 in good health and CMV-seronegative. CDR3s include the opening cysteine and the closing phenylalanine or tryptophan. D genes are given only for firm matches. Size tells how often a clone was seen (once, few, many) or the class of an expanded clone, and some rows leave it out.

CDR3 protein: CASSPRRFTGADSYEQYF; CDR3 DNA: TGTGCCAGCAGCCCAAGACGTTTTACAGGGGCCGATTCCTACGAGCAGTACTTC; clone size: .; D gene: TRBD1; V gene: TRBV7-9; J gene: TRBJ2-7; CDR3 length: 18
CDR3 protein: CATSRDGRPNYGYTF; CDR3 DNA: TGTGCCACCAGCAGAGATGGGAGACCTAACTATGGCTACACCTTC; clone size: once; D gene: .; V gene: TRBV15; J gene: TRBJ1-2; CDR3 length: 15
CDR3 protein: CASSATGKEQYF; CDR3 DNA: TGTGCCAGCAGTGCGACAGGGAAAGAGCAGTACTTC; clone size: few; D gene: TRBD1; V gene: TRBV6-1; J gene: TRBJ2-7; CDR3 length: 12
CDR3 protein: CASSLGLAGIEQYF; CDR3 DNA: TGCGCCAGCAGCTTGGGACTAGCGGGAATCGAGCAGTACTTC; clone size: .; D gene: TRBD2; V gene: TRBV5-1; J gene: TRBJ2-7; CDR3 length: 14
CDR3 protein: CASSLGLAGEETQYF; CDR3 DNA: TGTGCCAGCAGCCTGGGACTAGCGGGAGAAGAGACCCAGTACTTC; clone size: .; D gene: TRBD2; V gene: TRBV4-2; J gene: TRBJ2-5; CDR3 length: 15
CDR3 protein: CASSLSGGGSTDTQYF; CDR3 DNA: TGTGCCAGCAGTTTATCTGGCGGGGGGAGCACAGATACGCAGTATTTT; clone size: .; D gene: TRBD2; V gene: TRBV27; J gene: TRBJ2-3; CDR3 length: 16
CDR3 protein: CASSVIAGAYNEQFF; CDR3 DNA: TGTGCCAGCAGCGTAATCGCGGGGGCCTACAATGAGCAGTTCTTC; clone size: .; D gene: TRBD2; V gene: TRBV9; J gene: TRBJ2-1; CDR3 length: 15
CDR3 protein: CASSSRLAGGDTQYF; CDR3 DNA: TGTGCCAGCAGTTCCAGACTAGCGGGAGGTGATACGCAGTATTTT; clone size: once; D gene: TRBD2; V gene: TRBV6-5; J gene: TRBJ2-3; CDR3 length: 15
CDR3 protein: CASSVSGYQETQYF; CDR3 DNA: TGTGCCAGCAGCGTCTCCGGGTACCAAGAGACCCAGTACTTC; clone size: .; D gene: .; V gene: TRBV7-9; J gene: TRBJ2-5; CDR3 length: 14
CDR3 protein: CASSYYSDSGTEAFF; CDR3 DNA: TGTGCCAGCAGTTACTATTCTGATTCGGGCACTGAAGCTTTCTTT; clone size: .; D gene: .; V gene: TRBV6-6; J gene: TRBJ1-1; CDR3 length: 15
CDR3 protein: CASSERETINQPQHF; CDR3 DNA: TGTGCCAGCAGTGAACGAGAGACTATTAATCAGCCCCAGCATTTT; clone size: .; D gene: .; V gene: TRBV6-1; J gene: TRBJ1-5; CDR3 length: 15
CDR3 protein: CASSPTGGAPGTEAFF; CDR3 DNA: TGCGCCAGCAGTCCGACAGGGGGCGCCCCGGGAACTGAAGCTTTCTTT; clone size: .; D gene: TRBD1; V gene: TRBV5-1; J gene: TRBJ1-1; CDR3 length: 16
CDR3 protein: CASSSTGGALNTEAFF; CDR3 DNA: TGTGCCAGCAGCTCTACAGGGGGCGCTTTGAACACTGAAGCTTTCTTT; clone size: .; D gene: TRBD1; V gene: TRBV7-8; J gene: TRBJ1-1; CDR3 length: 16
CDR3 protein: CASSPGGYEQYF; CDR3 DNA: TGTGCCAGCAGCCCGGGGGGGTACGAGCAGTACTTC; clone size: .; D gene: TRBD2; V gene: TRBV7-6; J gene: TRBJ2-7; CDR3 length: 12
CDR3 protein: CASSSPGLAGYNEQFF; CDR3 DNA: TGTGCCAGCAGCTCCCCGGGACTAGCGGGGTACAATGAGCAGTTCTTC; clone size: few; D gene: TRBD2; V gene: TRBV5-6; J gene: TRBJ2-1; CDR3 length: 16
CDR3 protein: CASSMQAHNSPLHF; CDR3 DNA: TGTGCCAGCAGTATGCAGGCCCATAATTCACCCCTCCACTTT; clone size: .; D gene: .; V gene: TRBV6-5; J gene: TRBJ1-6; CDR3 length: 14
CDR3 protein: CASSSLDRGWETQYF; CDR3 DNA: TGTGCCAGCAGCTCGCTCGACAGGGGGTGGGAGACCCAGTACTTC; clone size: .; D gene: TRBD1; V gene: TRBV5-4; J gene: TRBJ2-5; CDR3 length: 15
CDR3 protein: CASSYVQGSYEQYF; CDR3 DNA: TGTGCCAGCAGTTACGTCCAGGGATCCTACGAGCAGTACTTC; clone size: .; D gene: .; V gene: TRBV6-6; J gene: TRBJ2-7; CDR3 length: 14
CDR3 protein: CASSQDRENRELFF; CDR3 DNA: TGTGCCAGCAGCCAAGATCGGGAGAACAGGGAGCTGTTTTTT; clone size: .; D gene: .; V gene: TRBV4-2; J gene: TRBJ2-2; CDR3 length: 14
CDR3 protein: CASSAGVQETQYF; CDR3 DNA: TGTGCCAGCAGCGCGGGGGTGCAAGAGACCCAGTACTTC; clone size: .; D gene: TRBD2; V gene: TRBV7-7; J gene: TRBJ2-5; CDR3 length: 13
CDR3 protein: CASSLPQGGYTGELFF; CDR3 DNA: TGTGCCAGCAGTTTGCCCCAGGGAGGGTACACCGGGGAGCTGTTTTTT; clone size: .; D gene: TRBD2; V gene: TRBV28; J gene: TRBJ2-2; CDR3 length: 16
CDR3 protein: CATQGQGLETQYF; CDR3 DNA: TGTGCCACCCAGGGACAGGGGCTAGAGACCCAGTACTTC; clone size: .; D gene: TRBD1; V gene: TRBV19; J gene: TRBJ2-5; CDR3 length: 13
CDR3 protein: CASSLVREAYEQFF; CDR3 DNA: TGCGCCAGCAGCTTGGTGCGGGAGGCGTATGAGCAGTTCTTC; clone size: once; D gene: TRBD2; V gene: TRBV5-1; J gene: TRBJ2-1; CDR3 length: 14
CDR3 protein: CASTVAGGPYEQYF; CDR3 DNA: TGTGCCAGCACCGTCGCGGGGGGGCCCTACGAGCAGTACTTC; clone size: .; D gene: TRBD2; V gene: TRBV2; J gene: TRBJ2-7; CDR3 length: 14
CDR3 protein: CASYLAALSTDTQYF; CDR3 DNA: TGTGCCAGCTACCTAGCGGCACTTAGCACAGATACGCAGTATTTT; clone size: .; D gene: TRBD2; V gene: TRBV6-1; J gene: TRBJ2-3; CDR3 length: 15
CDR3 protein: CASSQGVNEQYF; CDR3 DNA: TGCGCCAGCAGCCAAGGTGTCAACGAGCAGTACTTC; clone size: .; D gene: .; V gene: TRBV4-1; J gene: TRBJ2-7; CDR3 length: 12
CDR3 protein: CAWSPSGRDVVTQYF; CDR3 DNA: TGTGCCTGGAGCCCATCCGGGCGGGATGTCGTGACCCAGTACTTC; clone size: .; D gene: .; V gene: TRBV30; J gene: TRBJ2-5; CDR3 length: 15
CDR3 protein: CASSQVSVLAGVGNEQFF; CDR3 DNA: TGTGCCAGCAGCCAAGTATCGGTTCTAGCGGGAGTGGGAAATGAGCAGTTCTTC; clone size: .; D gene: TRBD2; V gene: TRBV4-2; J gene: TRBJ2-1; CDR3 length: 18
CDR3 protein: CASSGTGMNTEAFF; CDR3 DNA: TGCGCCAGCAGCGGGACAGGCATGAACACTGAAGCTTTCTTT; clone size: .; D gene: TRBD1; V gene: TRBV5-1; J gene: TRBJ1-1; CDR3 length: 14
CDR3 protein: CASSLGTGGGQPQHF; CDR3 DNA: TGTGCCAGCAGTTTAGGGACAGGGGGCGGGCAGCCCCAGCATTTT; clone size: .; D gene: TRBD1; V gene: TRBV27; J gene: TRBJ1-5; CDR3 length: 15
CDR3 protein: CASHPGGRGSYEQYF; CDR3 DNA: TGTGCCAGCCACCCTGGGGGGAGGGGCTCCTACGAGCAGTACTTC; clone size: .; D gene: TRBD2; V gene: TRBV28; J gene: TRBJ2-7; CDR3 length: 15
CDR3 protein: CASSLGRGGEQFF; CDR3 DNA: TGTGCCAGCAGCTTAGGGAGGGGAGGTGAGCAGTTCTTC; clone size: .; D gene: .; V gene: TRBV7-2; J gene: TRBJ2-1; CDR3 length: 13
CDR3 protein: CASSKLGRQYF; CDR3 DNA: TGTGCCAGCAGCAAATTGGGGCGGCAGTACTTC; clone size: .; D gene: .; V gene: TRBV21-1; J gene: TRBJ2-7; CDR3 length: 11
CDR3 protein: CASSLSGSSDTQYF; CDR3 DNA: TGTGCCAGCAGTTTAAGCGGCAGTTCAGATACGCAGTATTTT; clone size: .; D gene: .; V gene: TRBV27; J gene: TRBJ2-3; CDR3 length: 14
CDR3 protein: CAWSAGGRVGETQYF; CDR3 DNA: TGTGCCTGGAGTGCAGGCGGGCGTGTGGGGGAGACCCAGTACTTC; clone size: .; D gene: .; V gene: TRBV30; J gene: TRBJ2-5; CDR3 length: 15
CDR3 protein: CASSLELAGTGADEQFF; CDR3 DNA: TGCGCCAGCAGCTTGGAACTGGCGGGGACAGGGGCTGATGAGCAGTTCTTC; clone size: .; D gene: TRBD1; V gene: TRBV5-1; J gene: TRBJ2-1; CDR3 length: 17
CDR3 protein: CASSVGGSTEAFF; CDR3 DNA: TGTGCCAGCAGCGTAGGTGGGAGTACTGAAGCTTTCTTT; clone size: .; D gene: .; V gene: TRBV9; J gene: TRBJ1-1; CDR3 length: 13
CDR3 protein: CASSWAGGWGTNVLTF; CDR3 DNA: TGTGCCAGCAGCTGGGCAGGGGGGTGGGGGACCAACGTCCTGACTTTC; clone size: .; D gene: .; V gene: TRBV5-6; J gene: TRBJ2-6; CDR3 length: 16
CDR3 protein: CASSLGGQLNEQFF; CDR3 DNA: TGCGCCAGCAGCTTGGGTGGACAGCTAAATGAGCAGTTCTTC; clone size: .; D gene: .; V gene: TRBV5-1; J gene: TRBJ2-1; CDR3 length: 14
CDR3 protein: CASRSGGQPQHF; CDR3 DNA: TGTGCCAGCAGGTCGGGAGGACAGCCCCAGCATTTT; clone size: .; D gene: .; V gene: TRBV28; J gene: TRBJ1-5; CDR3 length: 12
CDR3 protein: CASSPLRNEQFF; CDR3 DNA: TGTGCCAGCAGTCCCCTTCGGAATGAGCAGTTCTTC; clone size: .; D gene: .; V gene: TRBV27; J gene: TRBJ2-1; CDR3 length: 12